This T cell receptor (beta chain) was profiled in a study of blood T cell repertoires in COVID-19. Germline V lookup: CDR1 GTSNPN, CDR2 SVGIG (reference sequence). V was cut by 0 bases and J by 4 bases, with 10 bases left in between. This CDR3 is 14 amino acids long. Sequencing used immunoSEQ multiplex PCR; TCRdb keeps in-frame clones, though not all of them. The data show roughly 230,000 clones, 80% to 85% seen once. Membership in each cohort depended on participant-reported clinical history. The table lists this clone with a few counts. The same CDR3 arises from other DNA sequences in this sample as well.

The material sequenced was PBMCs or T cells enriched from blood (not recorded which). The TCR comes from a man aged 45-65 years who had recovered from COVID-19. The gene calls are TRBV30 and TRBJ1-5; possible D gene TRBD1, 5 bases. CDR3 nucleotides: TGTGCCTGGAGTGTATCAGGGTCAAATCAGCCCCAGCATTTT. This codes for CAWSVSGSNQPQHF.